The source of this TCR beta chain is a study of blood T cell repertoires in COVID-19. Study-wide background: Sample material is recorded as cDNA or gDNA derived from T cells, B-cell-depleted T cells, or PBMCs.

In the original processing: Estimates of nucleated cell counts were drawn from the amplification of reference gene primers. Sequencing used immunoSEQ multiplex PCR; TCRdb keeps in-frame clones, though not all of them. That table furnishes V, J and clone size, whereas the DNA furnished D and trimming. The sample lists fewer than 200,000 clones, roughly 90% occurring once. The sequenced sample consisted of peripheral blood. The receptor comes from an older woman who had recovered from COVID-19.

The CDR3 nucleotides are TGTGCCAGCAGCCTACCGCGGTGGCGGGGGGCCAGTGAGACCCAGTACTTC. This codes for CASSLPRWRGASETQYF. The rearrangement uses TRBV7-8 and TRBJ2-5; 8 positions agree with TRBD2. The germline V gene encodes CDR1 SGHVS and CDR2 FQNEAQ. This CDR3 region has 17 residues. After removal of 5 bases from V and 5 bases from J, the junction contained 16 bases not matched to a gene.